This T cell receptor beta chain was identified during a study of human T cells and chemical hapten exposure. TCRdb re-called the RACE reads through MiXCR, storing one row per CDR3 protein. The sample lists under 95,000 distinct CDR3 sequences, 7.5% to 9.5% occurring once. V dropped 4 bases and J dropped 2; count of bases not matched to a gene: 2. In germline, CDR1 is SQVTM, CDR2 ANQGSEA. The CDR3 loop spans 13 amino acids. Time point defined: pre-sensitization, week 0. Treatment reported: therapeutic diphenylcyclopropenone sensitization with weekly scalp DPC. There are many counts of this clonotype. Sample: whole blood, taken in connection with sensitization to the hapten diphenylcyclopropenone (DPC). The chain joins TRBV29-1 to TRBJ1-5, with TRBD1 identical over 7 bases. The clonotype originates from a man between 35 and 55 years old with alopecia areata. Some clones in this sample may be carry-over from other donors' samples. The CDR3 nucleotides read TGCAGCGTTGGTGGGACAGGCAATCAGCCCCAGCATTTT. This encodes CSVGGTGNQPQHF.